A selection of T cell receptor beta chains follows, all from one sample in a study of blood T cell repertoires in COVID-19. Only in-frame clones appear in the TCRdb table, and some are missing; sequencing was by immunoSEQ multiplex PCR. The table shows 95,000 or so clones, with 81% occurring only once. The sample was peripheral blood. The receptors come from a man at least 80 years old with active or convalescent COVID-19. The CDR3 runs from the conserved cysteine through the conserved F or W. D genes are given only for firm matches. Some rows mark clone size as missing; the rest say once, few, many or name a class of expanded clone.

D gene	J gene	V gene	clone size	CDR3 DNA	CDR3 protein
TRBD2	TRBJ2-5	TRBV18	-	TGTGCCAGCTCACGACTAGCGGAACAAGAGACCCAGTACTTC	CASSRLAEQETQYF
-	TRBJ1-5	TRBV2	once	TGTGCCAGCAGTGCCGGGAGTACCCAGCATTTT	CASSAGSTQHF
TRBD1	TRBJ1-6	TRBV5-1	-	TGCGCCAGCAGCTGGGGACAGGGGAGAAATTCACCCCTCCACTTT	CASSWGQGRNSPLHF
TRBD2	TRBJ2-1	TRBV6-5	once	TGTGCCAGCAGTAGCGGGGGGGATCTAGGTGAGCAGTTCTTC	CASSSGGDLGEQFF
-	TRBJ1-2	TRBV30	-	TGTGCCTGGAGTCATCGGGGTAGCGATGGCTACACCTTC	CAWSHRGSDGYTF
TRBD1	TRBJ1-3	TRBV3-1/TRBV3-2	-	TGTGCCAGCAGCCAGGGGACAGGGACTGGAAACACCATATATTTT	CASSQGTGTGNTIYF
TRBD1	TRBJ1-2	TRBV3-1/TRBV3-2	-	TGTGCCAGCAGCCAGGGGACAGGGGGATTTGGCTACACCTTC	CASSQGTGGFGYTF
TRBD1	TRBJ1-5	TRBV28	few	TGTGCCAGCAGCCTACAGGGGGGTCAATTCGCCCAGCATTTT	CASSLQGGQFAQHF
-	TRBJ1-6	TRBV12-5	-	TGTGCTAGTGGTTTGGAGGCGGGGGCATCTAATTCACCCCTCCACTTT	CASGLEAGASNSPLHF
TRBD1	TRBJ1-4	TRBV6-4	few	TGTGCCAGCAGTGACAGACTCCGGTCCACCGGGACAGGGGAAGGTAGCGAAAAACTGTTTTTT	CASSDRLRSTGTGEGSEKLFF
TRBD1	TRBJ2-5	TRBV15	-	TGTGCCACCAGCAGGACAGGGGGCCTGGGGACCCAGTACTTC	CATSRTGGLGTQYF
-	TRBJ2-2	TRBV30	-	TGTGCCTGGACTCTGGGGGGGGCGGCGAGGGAGCTGTTTTTT	CAWTLGGAARELFF
-	TRBJ1-2	TRBV9	-	TGTGCCAGCAGCGTAGGTTGGGGAGGGGACTATGGCTACACCTTC	CASSVGWGGDYGYTF
-	TRBJ1-5	TRBV10-2	many	TGCGCCAGCAGTGAGTCGCCAGGGAATAGCAATCAGCCCCAGCATTTT	CASSESPGNSNQPQHF
-	TRBJ2-7	TRBV25-1	-	TGTGCCAGCAGTGAACACAGAGCCAACGGGGACGAGCAGTACTTC	CASSEHRANGDEQYF
-	TRBJ1-5	TRBV15	-	TGTGCCACCAGCCCCCAGATCAATCAGCCCCAGCATTTT	CATSPQINQPQHF
TRBD1	TRBJ2-7	TRBV6-5	-	TGTGCCAGCGGGACGACAGGGAACTCCTACGAGCAGTACTTC	CASGTTGNSYEQYF
TRBD1	TRBJ1-6	TRBV6-5	-	TGTGCCAGTTGGACAGGCTATAATTCACCCCTCCACTTT	CASWTGYNSPLHF
-	TRBJ1-1	TRBV18	-	TGTGCCAGCTCACTGTTACAGGTAGTGGGGAACAACATGAACACTGAAGCTTTCTTT	CASSLLQVVGNNMNTEAFF
TRBD1	TRBJ1-1	TRBV3-1/TRBV3-2	-	TGTGCCAGCAGCCAAGTCAGGGGGCGGGTTTTCTTT	CASSQVRGRVFF
-	TRBJ1-1	TRBV11-3	-	TGTGCCAGCAGCCCCGGCAGCGGGGGTTTTGAAGCTTTCTTT	CASSPGSGGFEAFF
-	TRBJ1-2	TRBV27	-	TGTGCCAGCAGCTATAATCCTAACTATGGCTACACCTTC	CASSYNPNYGYTF
TRBD2	TRBJ2-3	TRBV12-5	-	TGTGCTAGTGGTTTGGACGGGGGGGCCAGGACAGATACGCAGTATTTT	CASGLDGGARTDTQYF
-	TRBJ1-3	TRBV6-5	-	TGTGCCAGCAGCCTTGGCTCTCCCTCTGGAAACACCATATATTTT	CASSLGSPSGNTIYF
-	TRBJ1-3	TRBV5-1	-	TGCGCCAGCAGCCAACAAGAGACTCTCTCTGGAAACACCATATATTTT	CASSQQETLSGNTIYF
-	TRBJ2-2	TRBV7-2	once	TGTGCCAGCAGCTTAGGCCCAGGACTGAACACCGGGGAGCTGTTTTTT	CASSLGPGLNTGELFF
TRBD1	TRBJ2-3	TRBV29-1	-	TGCAGCGTTACTCAGCCGGGACAGGGGAGGACAGATACGCAGTATTTT	CSVTQPGQGRTDTQYF
-	TRBJ2-7	TRBV2	-	TGTGCCAGCAGTGAAGCGCGACGAGTATCGGGGGGCTTCAACGAGCAGTACTTC	CASSEARRVSGGFNEQYF
TRBD2	TRBJ2-7	TRBV5-1	-	TGCGCCAGCAGCTCCCGGGCGAGCGGGGCCCGCTCCTACGAGCAGTACTTC	CASSSRASGARSYEQYF
-	TRBJ2-3	TRBV29-1	-	TGCAGCGCCCGGGGGGCAGGGGAAGGCACAGATACGCAGTATTTT	CSARGAGEGTDTQYF
-	TRBJ2-2	TRBV19	-	TGTGCCAGTATCCCAAGGTCCAGGGGGGCCGGGGAGCTGTTTTTT	CASIPRSRGAGELFF
TRBD1	TRBJ1-2	TRBV19	-	TGTGCCAGTAGCCCAGGGGGACCTCCTCGACATGGCTACACCTTC	CASSPGGPPRHGYTF